The present TCR beta chain was sequenced within a study of CD8 T cells in ankylosing spondylitis. Study results and caveats: Certain motif variants had earlier been reported in reactive arthritis synovial fluid and blood. Matched ankylosing spondylitis synovial fluid reportedly showed significant enrichment of disease-linked clones.

Library preparation for TCR beta used quantitative 5'-RACE with molecular barcodes. Via MiXCR, TCRdb re-called the 5' RACE reads, giving one row per CDR3 protein. Found here are roughly 170,000 distinct CDR3 sequences, just over 9.5% of them singletons; the top ten hold roughly 16%. Comment on this clonotype: The antigen is not known.

The germline V gene has CDR1 SEHNR and CDR2 FQNEAQ (reference sequence). This CDR3 has 12 residues. The V and J ends lost 7 bases and 5 bases respectively, with 9 bases between them. Sequencing used blood, either unsorted or a sorted T cell fraction (not recorded which). The chain combines TRBV7-9 with TRBJ2-1; D unclear. This receptor was taken from a female donor with ankylosing spondylitis or in good health (not recorded which). CDR3 coding DNA: TGTGCCAGCAACCACGGCGACAATGAGCAGTTCTTC. Protein product: CASNHGDNEQFF. The complete variable domain, with remaining parts taken from reference TRBV7-9 and TRBJ2-1, reads DTGVSQNPRHKITKRGQNVTFRCDPISEHNRLYWYRQTLGQGPEFLTYFQNEAQLEKSRLLSDRFSAERPKGSFSTLEIQRTEQGDSAMYLCASNHGDNEQFFGPGTRLTVL.